This T cell receptor (beta chain) stems from a study of blood T cells in healthy people across ages (dated by TCRdb to 2013 to 2016). Looking at the study overall: Template switching captured roughly one uniquely barcoded TCR beta cDNA molecule per two T cells in model experiments. Age-related changes in TCR beta repertoire diversity were measured in the study by deep sequencing normalized with unique cDNA molecular identifiers. Four age groups were formed from the donors: young (average 16 years), middle-aged (roughly 38), aged (about 68) and long-lived (roughly 81). To avoid experimental bias, donors of different ages were randomly spread across the sequencing lanes. The study analyzed two additional independent replicas of 1 million unique cDNA reads from the same blood draw for two donors, one aged 18 to 29 and one aged 80 or older.

What the research found in general, with its limitations: Donor CMV infection status was unknown, potentially confounding age-related changes in expanded clonotypes. The long-lived group showed more naive CD4+ T cells, fewer expanded clones and increased TCR diversity than the aged group, suggesting age selection. Bulk unsorted PBMC profiling prevented conclusive comparison of naive and antigen-experienced compartments. The percentage of naive T cells measured by flow cytometry correlated strongly with observed TCR beta diversity. As age increased, observed TCR beta diversity per million T cells dropped in a roughly linear way, and a significant reduction was already evident by age approximately 40. Estimates of total diversity based on one million sequenced T cells were considered lower bounds and underestimates.

The library was prepared using 5' RACE. Instrument used: Illumina HiSeq 2500. A second roughly 7 to 12 cycle PCR used a sample-barcoded 5' primer and a J-beta primer mix. Each TCR beta cDNA molecule received a unique molecular identifier from a template-switch 5' adaptor carrying 12 random nucleotides. Each sample yielded at least 2.5 million CDR3-containing paired-end reads. First-strand cDNA was synthesized from all RNA with the Mint cDNA synthesis kit, primed by a TRBC-specific oligonucleotide. Following uracil-DNA glycosylase treatment, a first 18-cycle PCR with universal primers M1SS and BC2_uni_R was performed on all cDNA. In the authors' own workflow: For normalization, 1 million high-quality reads, each with a distinct molecular identifier, were randomly selected from each sample. Reads with shared molecular identifiers were discarded instead of being binned into consensus sequences. MiTCR, run with a Q25 quality threshold and the strictest error-elimination algorithm, handled CDR3 identification, clonotype clustering and error correction. A nonparametric unseen species model using Euler transformation provided a lower-bound estimate of total TCR beta diversity. The public reads were reanalyzed by TCRdb: fastp trimming at Q25, MiXCR alignment, in-frame beta chains only. Rows with one shared CDR3 protein collapse into an entry with the most common genes and DNA. V and J calls and clone size were set by TCRdb, not the authors. This sample is represented by approximately 790,000 distinct CDR3 sequences; around 68% of them were singletons. About a quarter of the sample is taken by the ten largest.

The CDR3 starts with the cysteine, ends with the phenylalanine, and has 15 residues. This entry keeps only the CDR3 DNA: 45 bases, framed from base 1. V is cut by 1 base and J by 1 base, and the space between the germline ends is 10 bases. For CDR1 and CDR2, the germline V gene lists SGHRS and YFSETQ. The donors were roughly 39 Caucasian individuals from Russia, aged 6 to 90 years, who were systemically healthy. Each donor gave roughly 9.5 milliliters of peripheral blood, collected into EDTA-treated Vacutainer tubes. PBMCs were isolated by Ficoll-Paque density-gradient centrifugation, with at least 6 million obtained per sample. Trizol reagent was used to extract total RNA from PBMCs, with at least 6 micrograms per sample. For every donor, an aliquot of PBMCs went through flow cytometry to measure the percentages of naive CD45RAhigh/CD27high T cells. To note about this clonotype: Its recognized antigen is unknown. Base quality data are lacking; no much larger clone is found one base away.

The chain joins TRBV5-1 to TRBJ2-3; there is no confident call for the D gene. Input material: blood. This TCR was sampled from a man in his thirties or forties in good health. Here is the DNA: TGCGCCAGCAGCTTGTTTGGGGATGGCACAGATACGCAGTATTTT. It codes for CASSLFGDGTDTQYF.